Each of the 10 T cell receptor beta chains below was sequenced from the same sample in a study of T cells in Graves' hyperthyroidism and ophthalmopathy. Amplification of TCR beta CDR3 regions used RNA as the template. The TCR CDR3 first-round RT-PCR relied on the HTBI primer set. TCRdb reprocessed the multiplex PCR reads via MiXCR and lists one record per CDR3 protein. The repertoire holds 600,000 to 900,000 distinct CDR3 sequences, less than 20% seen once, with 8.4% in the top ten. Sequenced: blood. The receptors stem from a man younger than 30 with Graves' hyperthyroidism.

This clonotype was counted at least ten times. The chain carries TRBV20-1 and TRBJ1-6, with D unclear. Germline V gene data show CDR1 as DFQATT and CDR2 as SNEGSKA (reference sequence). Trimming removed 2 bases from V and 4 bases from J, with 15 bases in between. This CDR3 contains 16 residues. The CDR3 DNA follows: TGCAGTGCTAGACCGTCCCTCGGGCCGTATAATTCACCCCTCCACTTT. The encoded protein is CSARPSLGPYNSPLHF.

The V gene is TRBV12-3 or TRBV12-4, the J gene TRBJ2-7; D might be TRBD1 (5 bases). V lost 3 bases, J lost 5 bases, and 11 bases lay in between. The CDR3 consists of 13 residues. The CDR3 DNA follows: TGTGCCAGCAGTTTTACAGGCCGCGACGAGCAGTACTTC. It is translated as CASSFTGRDEQYF.

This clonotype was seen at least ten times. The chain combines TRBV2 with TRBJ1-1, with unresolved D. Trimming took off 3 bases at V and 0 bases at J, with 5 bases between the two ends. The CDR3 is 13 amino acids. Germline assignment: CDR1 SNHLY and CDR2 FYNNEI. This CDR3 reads CASSDSLNTEAFF. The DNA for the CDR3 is TGTGCCAGCAGTGACAGCCTGAACACTGAAGCTTTCTTT.

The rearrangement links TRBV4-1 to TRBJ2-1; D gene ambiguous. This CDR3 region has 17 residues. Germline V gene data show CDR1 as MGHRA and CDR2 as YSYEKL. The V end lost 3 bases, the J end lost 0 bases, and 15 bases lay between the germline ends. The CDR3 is CASSHLRLVRSYNEQFF. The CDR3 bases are TGCGCCAGCAGCCACCTCAGACTGGTCCGCTCCTACAATGAGCAGTTCTTC.

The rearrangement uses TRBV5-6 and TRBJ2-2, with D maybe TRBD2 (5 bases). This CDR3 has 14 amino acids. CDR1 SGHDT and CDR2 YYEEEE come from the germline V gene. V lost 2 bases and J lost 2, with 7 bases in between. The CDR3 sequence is CASSFEGNTGELFF. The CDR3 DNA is TGTGCCAGCAGCTTTGAGGGAAACACCGGGGAGCTGTTTTTT.

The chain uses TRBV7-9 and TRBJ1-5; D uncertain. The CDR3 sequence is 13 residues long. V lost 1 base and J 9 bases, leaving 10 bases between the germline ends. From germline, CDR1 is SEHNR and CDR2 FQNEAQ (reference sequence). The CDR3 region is CASSLERPGPQHF. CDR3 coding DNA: TGTGCCAGCAGCTTAGAAAGGCCGGGGCCCCAGCATTTT.

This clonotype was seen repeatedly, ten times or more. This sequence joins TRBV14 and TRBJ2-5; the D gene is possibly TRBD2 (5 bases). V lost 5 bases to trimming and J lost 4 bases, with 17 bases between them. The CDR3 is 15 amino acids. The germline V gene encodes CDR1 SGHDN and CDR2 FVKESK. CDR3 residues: CASSGATSLLETQYF. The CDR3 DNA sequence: TGTGCCAGCAGCGGAGCTACTAGTCTCTTAGAGACCCAGTACTTC.

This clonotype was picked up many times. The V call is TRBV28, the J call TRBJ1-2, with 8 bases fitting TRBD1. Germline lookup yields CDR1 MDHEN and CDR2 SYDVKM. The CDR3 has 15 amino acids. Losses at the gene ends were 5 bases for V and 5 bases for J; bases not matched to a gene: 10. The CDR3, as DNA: TGTGCCAGCAGTCCGCAGACAGGGGTTCTTTATGGCTACACCTTC. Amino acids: CASSPQTGVLYGYTF.

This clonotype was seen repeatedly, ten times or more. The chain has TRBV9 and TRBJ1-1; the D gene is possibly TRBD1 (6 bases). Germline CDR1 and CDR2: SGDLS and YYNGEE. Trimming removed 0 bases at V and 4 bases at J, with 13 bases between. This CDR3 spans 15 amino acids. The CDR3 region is CASSVDAGESTEAFF. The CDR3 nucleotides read TGTGCCAGCAGCGTAGATGCAGGGGAGAGCACTGAAGCTTTCTTT. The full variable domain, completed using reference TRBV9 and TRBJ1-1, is DSGVTQTPKHLITATGQRVTLRCSPRSGDLSVYWYQQSLDQGLQFLIQYYNGEERAKGNILERFSAQQFPDLHSELNLSSLELGDSALYFCASSVDAGESTEAFFGQGTRLTVV.

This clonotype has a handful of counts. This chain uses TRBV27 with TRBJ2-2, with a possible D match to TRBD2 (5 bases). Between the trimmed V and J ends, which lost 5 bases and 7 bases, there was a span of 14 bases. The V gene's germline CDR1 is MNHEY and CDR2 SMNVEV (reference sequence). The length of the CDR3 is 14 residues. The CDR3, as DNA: TGTGCCAGCAGTGCTGGAGCGGTGAACGGGGAGCTGTTTTTT. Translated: CASSAGAVNGELFF.